This TCR beta chain was captured by sequencing in a study of PD-1 and CTLA-4 blockade in melanoma. Sequenced by immunoSEQ multiplex PCR; TCRdb stores in-frame clones only, minus some. The repertoire consists of tens of thousands of clones, with approximately 90% occurring once and the leading ten covering roughly 8.6%. With 0 bases removed from V and 3 bases from J, the gap between germline ends came to 12 bases. Looked up from germline, CDR1 is SGHVS and CDR2 is FQNEAQ. The CDR3 spans 15 residues. The source is a human donor with melanoma. The sequencing here drew on CD8+ T cells from peripheral blood, taken from a patient given anti-PD-1 treatment. The chain uses TRBV7-8 and TRBJ2-7, with D uncertain. CDR3 nucleotides: TGTGCCAGCAGCTTAGCAAACTTTCCCCACTACGAGCAGTACTTC. This codes for CASSLANFPHYEQYF.